This entry describes one T cell receptor (beta chain). One end of the junction varies from germline; a read error may be responsible. Germline assignment: CDR1 MDHEN and CDR2 SYDVKM. The CDR3 loop spans 14 amino acids. The sample comes from a study of blood T cell repertoires in COVID-19. Study details: Spain, Italy and the United States supplied samples that represented acute and convalescent COVID-19. Sources were T cells, B-cell-depleted T cells, or PBMCs; the material itself was cDNA or gDNA.

Source study methods: From reference gene primer amplification, estimates of nucleated cell counts were derived. Clones were sequenced by immunoSEQ multiplex PCR, and TCRdb holds only the in-frame ones, with some missing. That table gives V, J and clone size, and the DNA gave D and trimming. Of around 230,000 clones listed, over 75% are singletons. This sequence was found in a man aged 45-60 years with COVID-19, enrolled during active disease. The V gene is TRBV28, the J gene TRBJ2-5; possibly TRBD2 for D (5 bases). The sample consisted of peripheral blood. CDR3 loop: CASRLFGGGETQYF. The CDR3 DNA reads TGTGCCAGCAGATTATTCGGTGGAGGTGAGACCCAGTACTTC.